This T cell receptor beta chain was identified during a study of OX40 agonist ivuxolimab in advanced cancers. Regarding the study in general: The costimulatory receptor OX40 (CD134) was targeted by ivuxolimab, a fully human IgG2 agonistic monoclonal antibody. Patients were allowed to have had prior anti-PD-1, anti-PD-L1 or anti-CTLA-4 therapy, and 30% to 40% of the dose-escalation patients had been treated with checkpoint inhibitors. In the dose-escalation cohort, around four fifths of patients were male, and the mean age was about 55 years, with a range of roughly 20 to 80. Intravenous ivuxolimab was administered to patients every 2 weeks at six dose levels: 0.01, 0.1, 0.3, 1.5, 3 and 10 mg/kg. The point of sequencing TCRbeta in the periphery was to test whether ivuxolimab changed TCR sequence diversity and drove clonal T-cell expansion. Partial responses occurred in three dose-escalation patients, of whom one had hepatocellular carcinoma and two had cutaneous melanoma. Of the roughly 54 patients in dose escalation, 19 had hepatocellular carcinoma, some 15 had melanoma, 9 had renal cell carcinoma and 9 had head and neck cancer. The paper describes the monotherapy dose-escalation part (N = 52 patients) of the phase I trial of ivuxolimab.

For sequencing of the TCRbeta CDR3 region, genomic DNA was extracted from the sorted cells. The immunoSEQ Assay was used to sequence the TCRbeta CDR3 regions. TCRdb's version of the immuneACCESS table is confined to in-frame rearrangements and falls short of the full clone set. An unresolved V gene accounts for under half of the shortfall where checked; the remainder is of unknown origin. In all, the sample holds 100,000 to 150,000 clones, and about 92% of those were seen once. About 0.93% of the sample belongs to the ten largest clones. The trial excluded patients who had a history of autoimmune disease or who were on systemic immunosuppression. In every dose cohort, peripheral blood was drawn for TCR sequencing at baseline, cycle 4 day 1, and cycle 7 day 1. The samples were drawn from a first-in-human, open-label, multicenter phase I dose-escalation trial of ivuxolimab. Adults with locally advanced or metastatic head and neck squamous cell, hepatocellular, melanoma or renal cell carcinoma were enrolled in the trial. Before TCR sequencing, CD4+ and CD8+ T cells were separately sorted from peripheral blood.

As regards this clone: Its antigen is unknown. Base quality data are lacking; no much larger clone is found one base away.

What the study reported, not specific to this receptor: In partial responders in the 0.1-3.0 mg/kg groups, normalized peripheral clonal expansion was found to be among the lowest, especially among CD8+ T cells. Low levels of normalized T-cell clonal expansion were also seen in some patients who did not respond. After ivuxolimab, expanded clones were on average more numerous among CD8+ T cells than among CD4+ T cells. Clonal expansion of both CD4+ and CD8+ blood T cells was observed from baseline to week 6 at doses 0.1 to 3.0 mg/kg. The antigen specificity of the peripheral T cells that underwent clonal expansion was not determined.

The TCR sequence derives from an adult with an advanced solid tumor such as melanoma, head and neck, liver or kidney cancer. Sequenced material: CD4+ or CD8+ T cells sorted from blood, taken in a trial of the OX40 agonist ivuxolimab.

The nucleotides read TGTGCCAGCAGGACAGGGTCCGGCTACGAGCAGTACTTC. Translation gives CASRTGSGYEQYF. The V gene is TRBV7-9 and the J gene is TRBJ2-7, and 7 junctional nucleotides match TRBD1. The CDR3 runs 13 amino acids, cysteine and phenylalanine included. Only the CDR3 DNA is retained, 39 bases long and in frame from the first base. For this chain, trimming is 6 bases at the V end and 3 bases at the J end, and the number of junction bases without a gene match is 5. CDR1 SEHNR and CDR2 FQNEAQ are derived from the germline V gene (reference sequence).